These 2 T cell receptor beta chains originate from one sample sequenced in a study of shared clonotypes between healthy human individuals. Sequencing was performed with immunoSEQ multiplex PCR; in TCRdb, only in-frame clones are kept and a portion is missing. The sample carries fewer than 650,000 clones, 70% to 80% recorded once. The material sequenced was PBMCs. Receptors were obtained from a woman aged 35 to 49 in good health. Some clones in this sample may be carry-over from other donors' samples.

This chain uses TRBV9 with TRBJ2-2; unclear D gene. The CDR3 has 16 residues. Germline V gene sequence: CDR1 SGDLS, CDR2 YYNGEE. V shed 0 bases and J shed 1 base, with 10 bases lying between them. DNA of the CDR3: TGTGCCAGCAGCGTAGCGGCTAGTCGGAACACCGGGGAGCTGTTTTTT. Protein product: CASSVAASRNTGELFF.

The chain carries TRBV27 and TRBJ2-1, with D perhaps given as TRBD1 or TRBD2 (5 bases each). The CDR3 sequence is 17 residues long. Between the trimmed V and J ends, which lost 5 bases and 4 bases, there was a span of 21 bases. In germline, CDR1 is MNHEY, CDR2 SMNVEV (reference sequence). CDR3 amino acids: CASSPRDPRPAYNEQFF. CDR3 coding DNA: TGTGCCAGCAGTCCCCGGGACCCACGACCTGCATACAATGAGCAGTTCTTC.